This T cell receptor (beta chain) was captured in a study of T-cell reconstitution after alpha-beta-depleted transplantation in children. V lost 1 base and J 0 bases, leaving 9 bases between the germline ends. Germline V lookup: CDR1 LGHNA, CDR2 YNFKEQ. The CDR3 runs to 16 residues. Preparation of the TCRbeta library involved a method that used unique molecular identifiers. TCRdb fed the PCR reads into MiXCR, producing one record per CDR3 protein. The data hold 130,000 to 150,000 distinct CDR3 sequences, with 8.8% observed a single time. Study-level findings and limits: Newly produced T cells mostly accounted for T-cell counts and diversity one year post-transplant.

There are a few counts of this clonotype. Its antigen is unidentified. The sequence derives from a female patient under 10 years old who had a stem cell transplant for congenital amegakaryocytic thrombocytopenia, so the T cells may come from the graft donor. The genes are TRBV4-2 and TRBJ2-2; D gene ambiguous. The specimen was PBMCs, mostly from graft donor cells, collected 180 days after TCRalphabeta/CD19-depleted stem cell transplant. This CDR3 reads CASSQAVLANTGELFF. The CDR3 bases are TGTGCCAGCAGCCAAGCGGTCCTGGCGAACACCGGGGAGCTGTTTTTT.